This T cell receptor (beta chain) is from a study of shared clonotypes between healthy human individuals (dated by TCRdb to the early 2020s). In the study overall: A few men and a couple of women, aged 18 to 49 years, made up the cohort. Different laboratories and diverse techniques were used to prepare libraries and sequence TCR repertoires, to increase sequencing depth and limit assay-specific biases. For each donor, CD4 naive and CD4 memory were each given three plates, CD8 naive was given two plates, and CD8 memory was given one plate. Leukapheresis yielded between about 0.85 and 10 billion PBMCs per donor. To estimate repertoire size and how much clonotype sharing occurs between individuals, the study deeply sequenced the blood TCR repertoires of 5 or 6 healthy adults.

From the cysteine up to the phenylalanine, the CDR3 has a length of 14 residues. Left in the record is the CDR3 DNA by itself, 42 bases read in frame from the first base. The junction carries 9 bases between V and J, which are trimmed by 3 bases and 1 base respectively. The germline V gene provides CDR1 ENHRY and CDR2 SYGVKD. CD8 naive samples consisted of CD45RO-negative cells that were positively selected for CCR7, yielding a CD45RA+CCR7+ population without TemRA cells. The donors were healthy, HIV-negative adults with no recently reported acute infections or vaccinations. Every donor was a Caucasian adult residing in Nashville, Tennessee, USA. Blood was obtained by leukapheresis, after which PBMCs were separated by Ficoll-Histopaque density gradient centrifugation and cryopreserved in liquid nitrogen vapor phase. Analytical flow cytometry was used to check the purity and quantity of each magnetically sorted T cell population. Genomic DNA was isolated from each sorted fraction and quantified by UV absorbance on a Nanodrop 2000c.

As for this clone: Its antigen specificity is not known. Base qualities are missing; no much larger clone stands one base away.

Using the deep immunoSEQ assay, TCR CDR3 regions were amplified from genomic DNA by multiplex PCR. For each cell subset, the extracted genomic DNA was distributed evenly across all wells of several immunoSEQ 96-well plates, and each plate served as one replicate. For sorted subsets, roughly 200 ng of genomic DNA, equivalent to 30,000 or so T cell genomes, went into each replicate PCR. The purified libraries were quantified using a Qubit 3.0 fluorometer, sized with a Bioanalyzer 2100, and then quantified again using the KAPA Library Quantification kit. Every immunoSEQ 96-well plate was sequenced on a separate single-read 150-cycle Illumina NextSeq 550 flow cell. The authors' pipeline ran thus. The immunoSEQ output contained only junctional sequences without quality scores, so filtering could not match that applied to full-length reads. To assign V/J genes and CDR3, sequences were annotated using PyIR, a Python wrapper for IgBLAST v1.9, with IMGT germline references. Reads were filtered out if the reads had weak V/J assignments (E-value above 1e-6), no CDR3, stop codons, out-of-frame junctions, or ambiguous translated residues. V3J clonotypes were defined as sequences sharing the same inferred V gene, J gene, and CDR3 amino acid sequence. To compute the percentage overlap between repertoires, the number of shared unique clonotypes was divided by the size of the smaller repertoire. Three approaches were used to assess repertoire richness: RTK rarefaction, the Chao1 estimator, and Recon v2.1 estimates of unobserved clonotypes. For all TCRbeta clonotypes obtained by the gDNA method from a few donors, generation probabilities were computed with OLGA. This immuneACCESS table, as held by TCRdb, lists in-frame sequences with V and J called but not all clones. Of the missing ones, under half trace to an unresolved V gene in checked studies; the others have no known cause. The V and J calls and clone size were taken over from that table, and D and trimming were inferred from the DNA. For this sample the table gives about 2.1 million clones, of which around 93% were detected only once. The ten largest clonotypes hold around 1.7% of the sample.

What the authors observed across the whole study: Compared with non-shared clonotypes, clonotypes shared by all four sorted-subset donors had higher generation probabilities. Only blood was sampled, and tissue TCR repertoires likely differ from those in blood. Based on pairwise subsampling, the degree of clonotype sharing among donors was expected to be affected by sequencing depth. Larger estimated clonotype richness was generally found for naive subsets than for memory subsets. Incomplete sequencing was indicated by rarefaction of sorted-subset datasets, despite the large sequencing depth. Roughly 5% of naive CD4, 3.5% of naive CD8, 2.3% of memory CD4, and 0.4% of memory CD8 clonotypes were shared across several donors. The genetic and exposure-history diversity represented was limited by the small number of donors.

Sequencing was done on a sample of naive CD8+ T cells from PBMCs. The cell subset or site label on this specimen signifies: CD45RA+CCR7+. The chain is encoded by TRBV10-3 joined to TRBJ1-1; the D gene identity is not certain. The source of this sequence is a young man in good health. Some clones in this sample may be carry-over from other donors' samples. The nucleotides are TGTGCCATCAGTGAACGACAAGCGAACACTGAAGCTTTCTTT. Translation gives CAISERQANTEAFF.